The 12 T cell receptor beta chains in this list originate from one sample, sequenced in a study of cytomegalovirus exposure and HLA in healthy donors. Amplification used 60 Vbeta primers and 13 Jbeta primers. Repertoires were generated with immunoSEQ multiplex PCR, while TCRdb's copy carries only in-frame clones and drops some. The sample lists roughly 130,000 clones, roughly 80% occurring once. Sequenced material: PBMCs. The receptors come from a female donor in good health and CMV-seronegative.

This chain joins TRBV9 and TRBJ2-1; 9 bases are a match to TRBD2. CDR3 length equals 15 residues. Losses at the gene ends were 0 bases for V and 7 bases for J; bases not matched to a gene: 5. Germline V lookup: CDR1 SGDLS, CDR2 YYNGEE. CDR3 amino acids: CASSVVASGINEQFF. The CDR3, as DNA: TGTGCCAGCAGCGTAGTGGCTAGCGGGATAAATGAGCAGTTCTTC.

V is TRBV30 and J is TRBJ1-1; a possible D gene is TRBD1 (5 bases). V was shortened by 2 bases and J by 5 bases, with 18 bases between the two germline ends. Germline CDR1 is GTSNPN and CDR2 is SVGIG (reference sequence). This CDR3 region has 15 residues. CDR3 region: CAWSRPGGEWTEAFF. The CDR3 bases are TGTGCCTGGAGTAGGCCGGGGGGAGAGTGGACTGAAGCTTTCTTT.

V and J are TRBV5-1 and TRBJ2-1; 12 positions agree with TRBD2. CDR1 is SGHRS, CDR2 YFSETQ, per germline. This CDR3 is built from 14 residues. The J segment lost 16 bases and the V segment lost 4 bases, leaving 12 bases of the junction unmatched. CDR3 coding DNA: TGCGCCAGCAGCCCTGGGACTAGCGGGCCGACTGCATTCTTC. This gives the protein CASSPGTSGPTAFF.

CDR3: CSALGETQYF. The DNA for the CDR3 is TGCAGTGCCCTAGGAGAGACCCAGTACTTC. The rearrangement joins TRBV20-1 to TRBJ2-5; no definite D call. Between the trimmed V and J ends, which lost 6 bases and 4 bases, there was a span of 6 bases. The CDR3 contains 10 residues. CDR1 and CDR2 (germline): DFQATT, SNEGSKA (reference sequence).

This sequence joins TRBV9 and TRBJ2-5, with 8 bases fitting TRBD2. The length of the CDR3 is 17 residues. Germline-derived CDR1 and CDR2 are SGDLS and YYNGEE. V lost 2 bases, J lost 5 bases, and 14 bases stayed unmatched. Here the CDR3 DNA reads TGTGCCAGCAGCGTCGGGGGGGCAGGGGATGGATGGGAGACCCAGTACTTC. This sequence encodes CASSVGGAGDGWETQYF.

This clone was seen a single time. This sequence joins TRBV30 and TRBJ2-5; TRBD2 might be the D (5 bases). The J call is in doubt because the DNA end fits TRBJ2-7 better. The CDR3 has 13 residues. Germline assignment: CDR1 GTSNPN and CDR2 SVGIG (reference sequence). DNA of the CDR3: TGTGCCTGGAGCAGCGGTGCACGGTACGAGCAGTACTTC. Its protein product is CAWSSGARYEQYF.

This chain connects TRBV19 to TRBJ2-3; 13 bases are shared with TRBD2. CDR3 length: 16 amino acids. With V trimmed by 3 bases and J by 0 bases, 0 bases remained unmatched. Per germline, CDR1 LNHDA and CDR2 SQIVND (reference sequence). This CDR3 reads CASSMGLAGSTDTQYF. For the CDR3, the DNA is TGTGCCAGTAGTATGGGACTAGCGGGGAGCACAGATACGCAGTATTTT.

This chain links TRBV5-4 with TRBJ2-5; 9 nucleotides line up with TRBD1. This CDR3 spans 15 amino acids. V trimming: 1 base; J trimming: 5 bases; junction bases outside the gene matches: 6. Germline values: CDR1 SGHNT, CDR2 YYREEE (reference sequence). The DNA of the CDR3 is TGTGCCAGCAGCTTGCGTGAGACAGGGGGGGAGACCCAGTACTTC. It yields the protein CASSLRETGGETQYF.

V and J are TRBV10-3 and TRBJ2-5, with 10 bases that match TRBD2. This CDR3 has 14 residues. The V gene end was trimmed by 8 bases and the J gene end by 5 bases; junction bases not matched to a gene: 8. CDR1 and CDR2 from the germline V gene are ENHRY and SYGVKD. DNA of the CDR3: TGTGCCATCTCAGGGCTAGCGGGGGCGGAGACCCAGTACTTC. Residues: CAISGLAGAETQYF.

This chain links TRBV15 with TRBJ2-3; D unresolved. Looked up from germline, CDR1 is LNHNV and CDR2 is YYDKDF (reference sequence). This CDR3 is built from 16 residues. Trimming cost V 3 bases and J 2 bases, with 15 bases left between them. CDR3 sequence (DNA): TGTGCCACCAGCAGCGAAAAAACTAAGTACACAGATACGCAGTATTTT. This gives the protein CATSSEKTKYTDTQYF.

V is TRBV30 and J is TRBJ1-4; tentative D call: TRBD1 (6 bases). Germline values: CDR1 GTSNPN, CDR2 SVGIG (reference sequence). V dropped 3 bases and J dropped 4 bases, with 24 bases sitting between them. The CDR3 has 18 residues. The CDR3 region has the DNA TGTGCCTGGAGCCTCTTAGGCCAGGGGCGTATTAGTAATGAAAAACTGTTTTTT. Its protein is CAWSLLGQGRISNEKLFF.

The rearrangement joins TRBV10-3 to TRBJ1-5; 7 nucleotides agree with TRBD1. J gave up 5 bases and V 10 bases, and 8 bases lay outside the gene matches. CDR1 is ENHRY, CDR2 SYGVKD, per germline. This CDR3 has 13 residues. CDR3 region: CATRKTGDQPQHF. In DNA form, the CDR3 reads TGTGCCACCCGTAAAACAGGGGATCAGCCCCAGCATTTT.